Listed below are T cell receptor beta chains from one sample, sequenced in a study of radiation and T cells in renal cell carcinoma. Produced via immunoSEQ multiplex PCR; TCRdb's table is partial and in-frame only. The sample has 100,000 to 150,000 clones, 81% seen once; the top ten hold roughly 5%. The sample consisted of blood, taken from a patient whose treatment included radiotherapy and nephrectomy. Receptors originate from a man aged 50 or older with renal cell carcinoma. Both conserved end residues are part of each CDR3. The D gene is left open where the match is weak. Size values are once, few and many counts, or a class for expanded clones, and some rows have none.

j_call clone_size d_call v_call cdr3_nt cdr3_aa
TRBJ1-4 few - TRBV20-1 TGCAGTGCCCCAAATGAAAAACTGTTTTTT CSAPNEKLFF
TRBJ1-2 - TRBD1 TRBV19 TGTGCCAGTAAGGCCAGACAGGGGGCGGGACCTCCTTTCTATGGCTACACCTTC CASKARQGAGPPFYGYTF
TRBJ2-5 - - TRBV6-1 TGTGCCAGCAGTGACATGGAGACCCAGTACTTC CASSDMETQYF
TRBJ1-4 - TRBD1 TRBV5-1 TGCGCCAGCAGCAACGGACAGGCTGTATATGAAAAACTGTTTTTT CASSNGQAVYEKLFF
TRBJ2-7 many - TRBV30 TGTGCCTGGAGTGTTGGGGGAGTTAGACACGAGCAGTACTTC CAWSVGGVRHEQYF
TRBJ2-1 - - TRBV11-2 TGTGCCAGCAGCTTAGATCCAGGTAGATTTTACAATGAGCAGTTCTTC CASSLDPGRFYNEQFF
TRBJ1-1 - - TRBV11-3 TGTGCCAGCAGCTTAGACGGGATGAACACTGAAGCTTTCTTT CASSLDGMNTEAFF
TRBJ1-1 - - TRBV7-8 TGTGCCAGCAGCTTAGCGGTCTATGGCGGGGACAACTTCAATGAAGCTTTCTTT CASSLAVYGGDNFNEAFF
TRBJ2-7 - TRBD1 TRBV30 TGTGCCTGGAGTCCAAGGACAGGGTTGACCTACGAGCAGTACTTC CAWSPRTGLTYEQYF
TRBJ2-7 - TRBD1 TRBV10-3 TGTGCCATCAGTGGAGGGACAGGGTACGAGCAGTACTTC CAISGGTGYEQYF
TRBJ1-4 - TRBD1 TRBV7-2 TGTGCCAGCAGCTTAGACAGGGGTACCGAAAAACTGTTTTTT CASSLDRGTEKLFF
TRBJ2-3 once - TRBV7-2 TGTGCCAGCAGCTTGGGCGACAGCTCAGATACGCAGTATTTT CASSLGDSSDTQYF
TRBJ2-7 - TRBD1 TRBV7-9 TGTGCCAGCAGCCCGGACAGGACTTACTCCTACGAGCAGTACTTC CASSPDRTYSYEQYF
TRBJ2-1 - - TRBV19 TGTGCCGTCCCCTCCGGGGGCCCCTCCTACAATGAGCAGTTCTTC CAVPSGGPSYNEQFF